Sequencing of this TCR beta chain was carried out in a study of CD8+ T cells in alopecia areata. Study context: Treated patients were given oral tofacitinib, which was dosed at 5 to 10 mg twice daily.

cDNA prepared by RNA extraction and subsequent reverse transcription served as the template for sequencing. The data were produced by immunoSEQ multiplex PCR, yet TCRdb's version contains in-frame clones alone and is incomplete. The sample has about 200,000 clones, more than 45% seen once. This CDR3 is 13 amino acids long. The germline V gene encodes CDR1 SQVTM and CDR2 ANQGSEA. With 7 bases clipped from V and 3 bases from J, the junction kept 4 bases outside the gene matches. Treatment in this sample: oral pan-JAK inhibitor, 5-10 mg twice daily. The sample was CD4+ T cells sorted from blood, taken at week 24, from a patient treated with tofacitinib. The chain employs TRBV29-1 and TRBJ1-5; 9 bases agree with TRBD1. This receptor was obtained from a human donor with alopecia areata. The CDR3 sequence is CSAGQGTNQPQHF. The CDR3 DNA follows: TGCAGCGCCGGACAGGGGACCAATCAGCCCCAGCATTTT. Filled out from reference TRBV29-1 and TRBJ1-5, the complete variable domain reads SAVISQKPSRDICQRGTSLTIQCQVDSQVTMMFWYRQQPGQSLTLIATANQGSEATYESGFVIDKFPISRPNLTFSTLTVSNMSPEDSSIYLCSAGQGTNQPQHFGDGTRLSIL.